The rows below give T cell receptor beta chains drawn from one sample of a study of identical twins. Via MiXCR, TCRdb re-called the 5' RACE reads, giving one row per CDR3 protein. There are some 1,600,000 distinct CDR3 sequences in the sample; under 35% occur only once, and approximately 0.29% lies in the top ten. Input material: cord blood. The receptors originated from a newborn girl in good health. Both conserved end residues are part of each CDR3. A D gene is named only where the DNA matches it firmly. The size field is filled for only some rows; it gives once, few, many or a size class.

D gene,J gene,clone size,V gene,CDR3 DNA,CDR3 protein
TRBD1,TRBJ1-4,-,TRBV9,TGTGCCAGCAGCGTAGGGGACAGTGAAAAACTGTTTTTT,CASSVGDSEKLFF
-,TRBJ1-2,-,TRBV2,TGTGCCAGCAGTCACCCGACAGATGGGTACTTCTACACCTTC,CASSHPTDGYFYTF
TRBD2,TRBJ2-1,-,TRBV4-1,TGCGCCAGCAGCCAAGATCCGGGACTAGCGAGCTATGAGCAGTTCTTC,CASSQDPGLASYEQFF
TRBD1,TRBJ2-3,-,TRBV6-2/TRBV6-3,TGTGCCAGCACCAGGGGGCCTCGGGTCACAGATACGCAGTATTTT,CASTRGPRVTDTQYF
-,TRBJ2-1,many,TRBV12-3/TRBV12-4,TGTGCCAGCAGTTTCTATGAGCAGTTCTTC,CASSFYEQFF
-,TRBJ2-5,few,TRBV4-1,TGCGCCAGCAGCCAACCCAAGGACGGACAAGAGACCCAGTACTTC,CASSQPKDGQETQYF
-,TRBJ2-7,many,TRBV5-1,TGCGCCAGCAGCTTAGGACAGAACCTCTACGAGCAGTACTTC,CASSLGQNLYEQYF
TRBD1,TRBJ1-1,few,TRBV25-1,TGTGCCAGCAGTGAGTGGGCAGGGGGGAACACTGAAGCTTTCTTT,CASSEWAGGNTEAFF
TRBD1,TRBJ1-2,few,TRBV20-1,TGCAGTGCTACGCGGACAGGGATTGACTATGGCTACACCTTC,CSATRTGIDYGYTF
-,TRBJ1-5,-,TRBV27,TGTGCCAGCAGACCTACAGGGTGGTATCAGCCCCAGCATTTT,CASRPTGWYQPQHF
-,TRBJ2-1,-,TRBV18,TGTGCCAGCTCACCAGGAGCAGGTTGGAATGAGCAGTTCTTC,CASSPGAGWNEQFF
-,TRBJ2-3,few,TRBV9,TGTGCCAGCAGCGCACAGGGGGGGAGCACAGATACGCAGTATTTT,CASSAQGGSTDTQYF
-,TRBJ2-3,-,TRBV7-9,TGTGCCAGCAGCTTCCTGGAGTGGGGACACACAGATACGCAGTATTTT,CASSFLEWGHTDTQYF
-,TRBJ2-4,-,TRBV3-1,TGTGCCAGCAGCCAAAGTAGCGGAAGGGCCAAAAACATTCAGTACTTC,CASSQSSGRAKNIQYF
TRBD2,TRBJ2-7,-,TRBV5-1,TGCGCCAGCAGCGGAGCGGGGGACTCCTACGAGCAGTACTTC,CASSGAGDSYEQYF
TRBD1,TRBJ2-6,few,TRBV6-2/TRBV6-3,TGTGCCAGCAGTTTGACAGGGAGAGGGGCCAACGTCCTGACTTTC,CASSLTGRGANVLTF
TRBD2,TRBJ2-5,-,TRBV6-1,TGTGCCAGCAGTGATTTGCCTAGCGGAACTCAAGAGACCCAGTACTTC,CASSDLPSGTQETQYF
TRBD1,TRBJ2-3,-,TRBV5-1,TGCGCCAGCAGAGGCCCAGGGGGCGTAGATACGCAGTATTTT,CASRGPGGVDTQYF
TRBD2,TRBJ2-3,few,TRBV3-1,TGTGCCAGCAGCCAAACCCGGACTAGAAACACAGATACGCAGTATTTT,CASSQTRTRNTDTQYF
-,TRBJ2-1,few,TRBV12-3/TRBV12-4,TGTGCCAGCAGAACCAAAAATCGTTGGGTTGGGGGTGAGCAGTTCTTC,CASRTKNRWVGGEQFF
TRBD1,TRBJ2-3,few,TRBV20-1,TGCAGTGCTAGAGATCAAGGGGGCGCGACAGATACGCAGTATTTT,CSARDQGGATDTQYF
TRBD1,TRBJ1-6,few,TRBV2,TGTGCCAGCAGCCGAACCTATTGGGACAGGGGGCGCCCCTATAATTCGCCCCTCCACTTT,CASSRTYWDRGRPYNSPLHF
-,TRBJ2-5,many,TRBV7-2,TGTGCCAGCAGCAGGGTGGGGCTAGATCAAGAGACCCAGTACTTC,CASSRVGLDQETQYF
-,TRBJ2-1,few,TRBV20-1,TGCAGTGCTGGGACCCACAATGAGCAGTTCTTC,CSAGTHNEQFF
TRBD1,TRBJ1-5,-,TRBV20-1,TGCAGTGCGAGACAGGGTCCCTTTGGTCAGCCCCAGCATTTT,CSARQGPFGQPQHF
TRBD1,TRBJ1-5,-,TRBV6-2/TRBV6-3,TGTGCCAGCAGGGACGGACAGGGGATAAGCAATCAGCCCCAGCATTTT,CASRDGQGISNQPQHF
-,TRBJ2-2,-,TRBV27,TGTGCCAGCAGTTTCCTACCCGGGGAGCTGTTTTTT,CASSFLPGELFF
-,TRBJ1-2,-,TRBV7-9,TGTGCCAGCAGCCATGACCCTCCGGACAGATATGGCTACACCTTC,CASSHDPPDRYGYTF
TRBD1,TRBJ2-1,-,TRBV27,TGTGCCAGCAGGCCCAGAGGGACAGGGCAGGGGGGATCCTACAATGAGCAGTTCTTC,CASRPRGTGQGGSYNEQFF
-,TRBJ2-3,once,TRBV5-1,TGCGCCAGCGGCTTCGGCGTAAGCACAGATACGCAGTATTTT,CASGFGVSTDTQYF
TRBD2,TRBJ2-7,-,TRBV9,TGTGCCAGCAGCGTAGATCCTAGCGGGACACCCCTTAGCTCCTACAATGAGCAGTACTTC,CASSVDPSGTPLSSYNEQYF
TRBD1,TRBJ1-1,few,TRBV20-1,TGCAGTGTCCGGACAGGGATGAACACTGAAGCTTTCTTT,CSVRTGMNTEAFF
TRBD2,TRBJ2-1,-,TRBV24-1,TGTGCCACCAGTGACCCTACAACGGCGGGAGGGCCTTACAATGAGCAGTTCTTC,CATSDPTTAGGPYNEQFF
TRBD2,TRBJ2-7,-,TRBV20-1,TGCAGTGCTAGCTCTAGCGGGAGGGCCCTGGCGTACGAGCAGTACTTC,CSASSSGRALAYEQYF
-,TRBJ2-1,few,TRBV5-1,TGCGCCAGCAGCATCGGCCCCAATGAGCAGTTCTTC,CASSIGPNEQFF
TRBD2,TRBJ2-7,-,TRBV6-1,TGTGCCAGCATGGCGGGAGGGCCTATCGCCTACGAGCAGTACTTC,CASMAGGPIAYEQYF
TRBD2,TRBJ2-3,-,TRBV5-1,TGCGCCAGCAGCTTGGTCTTCGCTAGCGGGGGGGGCACAGATACGCAGTATTTT,CASSLVFASGGGTDTQYF
-,TRBJ2-1,few,TRBV20-1,TGCAGTGCTAGGCCGGGCCCAGTCTACAATGAGCAGTTCTTC,CSARPGPVYNEQFF
TRBD2,TRBJ2-2,-,TRBV3-1,TGTGCCAGCAGACCTAGCGGGAGGCTCACCGGGGAGCTGTTTTTT,CASRPSGRLTGELFF
TRBD2,TRBJ2-3,-,TRBV9,TGTGCCAGCAGCCGACTAGCGGGTGCTCCGACTAGCACAGATACGCAGTATTTT,CASSRLAGAPTSTDTQYF
TRBD2,TRBJ2-7,-,TRBV27,TGTGCCAGCAGAGGAAGCGGGAGGTACAATGAGCAGTACTTC,CASRGSGRYNEQYF
TRBD2,TRBJ2-7,-,TRBV29-1,TGCAGCGTTGAAGATGGGGCGGGGGACTTCCCCTACGAGCAGTACTTC,CSVEDGAGDFPYEQYF
-,TRBJ2-7,-,TRBV20-1,TGCAGTGCTGCCCATGGCTACGAGCAGTACTTC,CSAAHGYEQYF
TRBD1,TRBJ2-3,-,TRBV7-2,TGTGCCAGCAGCTTAGGAGGGACAGGGTACACAGATACGCAGTATTTT,CASSLGGTGYTDTQYF
TRBD1,TRBJ2-2,-,TRBV14,TGTGCCAGCAGCAAGGGCTTGACAGGGATCGGCGGGGAGCTGTTTTTT,CASSKGLTGIGGELFF
-,TRBJ2-7,-,TRBV7-8,TGTGCCAGCAGCCGGGAATCAACCTACGAGCAGTACTTC,CASSRESTYEQYF
-,TRBJ1-2,-,TRBV19,TGTGCCAGTAGTATTGGGGTGCAAGCGTCTAACTATGGCTACACCTTC,CASSIGVQASNYGYTF